This TCR beta chain was captured in a study of identifying expanded T cells in peripheral blood. Germline V gene lookup returns CDR1 LNHDA and CDR2 SQIVND (reference sequence). This CDR3 region has 13 residues. J gave up 9 bases and V 3 bases, and 5 bases lay outside the gene matches. Generated by immunoSEQ multiplex PCR, the TCRdb table keeps only in-frame clones and is missing some. This table holds about 110,000 clones, roughly 90% found once. This receptor was obtained from a person between 18 and 75 years old in good health. Material for sequencing was blood. The V gene is TRBV19, the J gene TRBJ2-7, with 10 positions matching TRBD2. CDR3 residues: CASSISASGRQYF. The DNA for the CDR3 is TGTGCCAGTAGTATCTCGGCTAGCGGGAGGCAGTACTTC.